These T cell receptor beta chains were read from a single sample in a study of T cell repertoires in cytomegalovirus infection. These receptors' targets are unknown. TCRdb reprocessed the reads via MiXCR and lists one record per CDR3 protein. Of 57,000 or so distinct CDR3 sequences listed, about 33% are singletons. The specimen sequenced was PBMCs, sequenced either directly or after in vitro stimulation (not recorded which). These receptors were taken from a human donor in good health (CMV status not recorded). Some clones in this sample may be carry-over from other donors' samples. Both conserved end residues are part of each CDR3. The order of the fields is J gene, clone size, V gene, CDR3 length, D gene, CDR3 DNA, CDR3 protein. The D gene is left open where the match is weak. Part of the rows lack a size; the others show once, few, many or a class for expanded clones.

J gene: TRBJ2-3
clone size: NA
V gene: TRBV11-2
CDR3 length: 19
D gene: NA
CDR3 DNA: TGTGCCAGCAGCTTGAACTGGGAGGGGGCAGGGTCGCACACAGATACGCAGTATTTT
CDR3 protein: CASSLNWEGAGSHTDTQYF

J gene: TRBJ2-7
clone size: NA
V gene: TRBV11-2
CDR3 length: 13
D gene: NA
CDR3 DNA: TGTGCCAGTTCTCGTAGTCGGGGTTACGAGCAGTACTTC
CDR3 protein: CASSRSRGYEQYF

J gene: TRBJ2-2
clone size: NA
V gene: TRBV19
CDR3 length: 16
D gene: TRBD2
CDR3 DNA: TGTGCCAGTAGAAGGGGACTAGCGGGAATCACCGGGGAGCTGTTTTTT
CDR3 protein: CASRRGLAGITGELFF

J gene: TRBJ2-1
clone size: few
V gene: TRBV4-2
CDR3 length: 16
D gene: NA
CDR3 DNA: TGTGCCAGCAGCCAAGAGGTTGTGGACTTCTACAATGAGCAGTTCTTC
CDR3 protein: CASSQEVVDFYNEQFF

J gene: TRBJ2-1
clone size: NA
V gene: TRBV19
CDR3 length: 15
D gene: NA
CDR3 DNA: TGTGCCAGTAGTAGTTTCGGGAGCTCCTACAATGAGCAGTTCTTC
CDR3 protein: CASSSFGSSYNEQFF

J gene: TRBJ2-5
clone size: NA
V gene: TRBV5-4
CDR3 length: 16
D gene: TRBD2
CDR3 DNA: TGTGCCAGCAGCGCCTTTAGCGGGGTATCTAAAGAGACCCAGTACTTC
CDR3 protein: CASSAFSGVSKETQYF

J gene: TRBJ2-3
clone size: few
V gene: TRBV2
CDR3 length: 14
D gene: TRBD1
CDR3 DNA: TGTGCCAGCCGAACCGGGACAGCCACAGATACGCAGTATTTT
CDR3 protein: CASRTGTATDTQYF

J gene: TRBJ2-1
clone size: NA
V gene: TRBV7-8
CDR3 length: 11
D gene: NA
CDR3 DNA: TGTGCCAGCAGCCCATGGAATGAGCAGTTCTTC
CDR3 protein: CASSPWNEQFF

J gene: TRBJ2-3
clone size: few
V gene: TRBV7-2
CDR3 length: 14
D gene: NA
CDR3 DNA: TGTGCCAGCAGTCCCACCCAGCACCGGGGTACGCAGTATTTT
CDR3 protein: CASSPTQHRGTQYF

J gene: TRBJ2-5
clone size: NA
V gene: TRBV30
CDR3 length: 14
D gene: NA
CDR3 DNA: TGTGCCTGGAGTACCCACAGTTGGCAAGAGACCCAGTACTTC
CDR3 protein: CAWSTHSWQETQYF

J gene: TRBJ2-7
clone size: NA
V gene: TRBV7-2
CDR3 length: 13
D gene: NA
CDR3 DNA: TGTGCCAGCAGCTATTCAGGGAGCTACGAGCAGTACTTC
CDR3 protein: CASSYSGSYEQYF

J gene: TRBJ2-3
clone size: NA
V gene: TRBV7-2
CDR3 length: 12
D gene: NA
CDR3 DNA: TGTGCCAGCAGCTTTCTAATGTCGGCGCAGTATTTT
CDR3 protein: CASSFLMSAQYF

J gene: TRBJ2-2
clone size: once
V gene: TRBV5-6
CDR3 length: 13
D gene: NA
CDR3 DNA: TGTGCCAGCAGCCCTCAGATCTACGGGGAGCTGTTTTTT
CDR3 protein: CASSPQIYGELFF

J gene: TRBJ2-3
clone size: NA
V gene: TRBV29-1
CDR3 length: 16
D gene: TRBD1
CDR3 DNA: TGCAGCGTTGGGAGAGGACAGGCCGGTTTAACAGATACGCAGTATTTT
CDR3 protein: CSVGRGQAGLTDTQYF

J gene: TRBJ2-7
clone size: NA
V gene: TRBV14
CDR3 length: 13
D gene: NA
CDR3 DNA: TGTGCCAGCAGCCTGCTTGACGGGTACGAGCAGTACTTC
CDR3 protein: CASSLLDGYEQYF

J gene: TRBJ2-5
clone size: NA
V gene: TRBV7-2
CDR3 length: 13
D gene: NA
CDR3 DNA: TGTGCCAGCATCACAACAGGAAGGGGGACCCAGTACTTC
CDR3 protein: CASITTGRGTQYF

J gene: TRBJ2-7
clone size: few
V gene: TRBV7-2
CDR3 length: 13
D gene: TRBD2
CDR3 DNA: TGTGCCAGCAGCTTCGGACTAGTGTACGAGCAGTACTTC
CDR3 protein: CASSFGLVYEQYF

J gene: TRBJ2-7
clone size: few
V gene: TRBV29-1
CDR3 length: 12
D gene: NA
CDR3 DNA: TGCAGCGTTGTGACCGGGACCTACGAGCAGTACTTC
CDR3 protein: CSVVTGTYEQYF

J gene: TRBJ1-5
clone size: NA
V gene: TRBV2
CDR3 length: 13
D gene: TRBD1
CDR3 DNA: TGTGCCAGCAGTGGACAGGGCGCTCAGCCCCAGCATTTT
CDR3 protein: CASSGQGAQPQHF

J gene: TRBJ1-4
clone size: few
V gene: TRBV7-9
CDR3 length: 15
D gene: NA
CDR3 DNA: TGTGCCAGCAGCTCAACGGGATTGGGGAATGAAAAACTGTTTTTT
CDR3 protein: CASSSTGLGNEKLFF

J gene: TRBJ2-7
clone size: NA
V gene: TRBV2
CDR3 length: 14
D gene: NA
CDR3 DNA: TGTGCCAGCAGTGCCTACTCAGGGGCCTACGAGCAGTACTTC
CDR3 protein: CASSAYSGAYEQYF